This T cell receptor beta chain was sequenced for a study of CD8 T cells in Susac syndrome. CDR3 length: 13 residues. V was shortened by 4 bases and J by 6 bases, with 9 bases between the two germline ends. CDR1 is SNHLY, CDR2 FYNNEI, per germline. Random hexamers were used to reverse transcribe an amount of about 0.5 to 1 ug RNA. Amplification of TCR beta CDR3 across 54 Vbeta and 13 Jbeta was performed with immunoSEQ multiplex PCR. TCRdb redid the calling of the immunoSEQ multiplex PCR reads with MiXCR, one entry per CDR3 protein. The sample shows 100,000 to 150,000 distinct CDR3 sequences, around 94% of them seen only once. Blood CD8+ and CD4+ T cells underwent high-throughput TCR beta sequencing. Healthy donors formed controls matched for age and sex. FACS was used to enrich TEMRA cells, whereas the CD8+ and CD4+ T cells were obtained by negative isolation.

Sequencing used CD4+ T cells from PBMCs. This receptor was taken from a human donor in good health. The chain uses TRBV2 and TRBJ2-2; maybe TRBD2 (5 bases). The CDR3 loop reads CASSVEGPGELFF. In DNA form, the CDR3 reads TGTGCCAGCAGTGTTGAGGGCCCCGGGGAGCTGTTTTTT.